Listed below are T cell receptor beta chains from one sample, sequenced in a study of OX40 agonist ivuxolimab in advanced cancers. The repertoire was sequenced with immunoSEQ multiplex PCR; TCRdb's copy has only in-frame clones and lacks some. The sample holds 95,000 to 100,000 clones; 70% to 85% are singletons and the top ten take approximately 5.5%. This specimen was CD4+ or CD8+ T cells sorted from blood, taken in a trial of the OX40 agonist ivuxolimab. Receptors were obtained from an adult with an advanced solid tumor such as melanoma, head and neck, liver or kidney cancer. Both conserved end residues are part of each CDR3. Fields, in order: D gene, J gene, clone size, V gene, CDR3 DNA, CDR3 protein. A D gene is named only where the DNA matches it firmly. Size is stated for part of the rows, as once, few or many counts, or as a class when the clone is expanded.

D: .; J: TRBJ2-7; size: once; V: TRBV14; DNA: TGTGCCAGCAGCCAAGTGGAGGGTGGCGAGCAGTACTTC; CDR3: CASSQVEGGEQYF
D: TRBD2; J: TRBJ2-1; size: .; V: TRBV4-3; DNA: TGCGCCAGCAGCCAAGATTTAGTTAGCGGGGGGGCCTTTTACAATGAGCAGTTCTTC; CDR3: CASSQDLVSGGAFYNEQFF
D: .; J: TRBJ1-1; size: .; V: TRBV11-1; DNA: TGTGCCAGCAGCTTAAAGTTGGGGTACCCTGAAGCTTTCTTT; CDR3: CASSLKLGYPEAFF
D: TRBD2; J: TRBJ2-3; size: .; V: TRBV9; DNA: TGTGCCAGCACACTTAGCGGGGGGCTCACAGATACGCAGTATTTT; CDR3: CASTLSGGLTDTQYF
D: .; J: TRBJ1-5; size: .; V: TRBV28; DNA: TGTGCCAGCAGTTTAGTCTTGGGCAATCAGCCCCAGCATTTT; CDR3: CASSLVLGNQPQHF
D: TRBD2; J: TRBJ2-1; size: .; V: TRBV27; DNA: TGTGCCAGCTCTAGCGGGGGGGCCTACAATGAGCAGTTCTTC; CDR3: CASSSGGAYNEQFF
D: .; J: TRBJ2-3; size: .; V: TRBV21-1; DNA: TGTGCCGGGGGGGCAGTAAGCACAGATACGCAGTATTTT; CDR3: CAGGAVSTDTQYF
D: .; J: TRBJ2-5; size: .; V: TRBV11-2; DNA: TGTGCCAGCAGCTTAGAGGCCAGGGTGGAGACCCAGTACTTC; CDR3: CASSLEARVETQYF
D: .; J: TRBJ2-3; size: once; V: TRBV7-6; DNA: TGTGCCAGCAGCTCTAGGACGGGGGAGACTGATACGCAGTATTTT; CDR3: CASSSRTGETDTQYF
D: .; J: TRBJ2-7; size: .; V: TRBV6-5; DNA: TGTGCCACCCGGACGCCCGACTACGAGCAGTACTTC; CDR3: CATRTPDYEQYF
D: TRBD2; J: TRBJ2-3; size: .; V: TRBV4-3; DNA: TGCGCCAGCAGCCAAGATGCGGGGGGGCATGATACGCAGTATTTT; CDR3: CASSQDAGGHDTQYF
D: .; J: TRBJ1-4; size: .; V: TRBV4-3; DNA: TGCGCCAGCAGCCAGGGTGGTGGGCGCGGTAATGAAAAACTGTTTTTT; CDR3: CASSQGGGRGNEKLFF
D: .; J: TRBJ2-7; size: .; V: TRBV29-1; DNA: TGCAGCGTTGGGGGGGACGCCTACGAGCAGTACTTC; CDR3: CSVGGDAYEQYF
D: .; J: TRBJ2-5; size: .; V: TRBV10-2; DNA: TGCGCCAGCACAAGAAAAGAGACCCAGTACTTC; CDR3: CASTRKETQYF
D: .; J: TRBJ1-5; size: .; V: TRBV5-6; DNA: TGTGCCAGCAGCTTACTGGGGGTGGCCAATCAGCCCCAGCATTTT; CDR3: CASSLLGVANQPQHF
D: .; J: TRBJ2-7; size: .; V: TRBV7-2; DNA: TGTGCCAGCAGTTCCTCCAGGGGCTTCTACGAGCAGTACTTC; CDR3: CASSSSRGFYEQYF
D: .; J: TRBJ2-7; size: .; V: TRBV7-9; DNA: TGTGCCAGCAGGAGGGTCTCCTACGAGCAGTACTTC; CDR3: CASRRVSYEQYF
D: TRBD2; J: TRBJ2-1; size: .; V: TRBV29-1; DNA: TGCAGCGTTGAAGATCGAGCTAGCGGGTTCTCCTACAATGAGCAGTTCTTC; CDR3: CSVEDRASGFSYNEQFF
D: .; J: TRBJ2-7; size: .; V: TRBV4-3; DNA: TGCGCCAGCAGCCAAGTTTGGAGGGGCGAGCAGTACTTC; CDR3: CASSQVWRGEQYF
D: TRBD2; J: TRBJ2-3; size: .; V: TRBV11-2; DNA: TGTGCCAGCAGCTCATACACTCGGACTAGCGGGCGCACAGATACGCAGTATTTT; CDR3: CASSSYTRTSGRTDTQYF
D: TRBD1; J: TRBJ1-5; size: .; V: TRBV27; DNA: TGTGCCAGCAGACGACAGGGGGATGAGCAGCCCCAGCATTTT; CDR3: CASRRQGDEQPQHF
D: .; J: TRBJ1-2; size: .; V: TRBV9; DNA: TGTGCCAGCAGCGCCAATGCAGGGGAGGCCTATGGCTACACCTTC; CDR3: CASSANAGEAYGYTF
D: TRBD1; J: TRBJ1-4; size: .; V: TRBV7-9; DNA: TGCGCCAGCAGCCCGGGACAGGGAAATGAAAAACTGTTTTTT; CDR3: CASSPGQGNEKLFF
D: .; J: TRBJ1-1; size: .; V: TRBV6-5; DNA: TGTGCCAGCAGTACCTCAGGGACGAACACTGAAGCTTTCTTT; CDR3: CASSTSGTNTEAFF
D: .; J: TRBJ2-3; size: .; V: TRBV10-1; DNA: TGCGCCAGCAGTGAGGACCACCCTAGCACAGATACGCAGTATTTT; CDR3: CASSEDHPSTDTQYF
D: TRBD1; J: TRBJ2-4; size: .; V: TRBV19; DNA: TGTGCCAGTAAGAGGACAGGGGATAGCGGAGGCAAAAACATTCAGTACTTC; CDR3: CASKRTGDSGGKNIQYF
D: TRBD1; J: TRBJ2-1; size: .; V: TRBV19; DNA: TGTGCCAGTAGTATAAGTTGGACAGGGGGTGGTGAGCAGTTCTTC; CDR3: CASSISWTGGGEQFF
D: TRBD1; J: TRBJ2-2; size: .; V: TRBV6-5; DNA: TGTGCCAGCAGAGCTTGGGACAGGGACACCGGGGAGCTGTTTTTT; CDR3: CASRAWDRDTGELFF
D: TRBD2; J: TRBJ2-2; size: .; V: TRBV11-1; DNA: TGTGCCAGCAGCTTAGATCCTAGCGGGGTGAACACCGGGGAGCTGTTTTTT; CDR3: CASSLDPSGVNTGELFF
D: .; J: TRBJ1-2; size: .; V: TRBV4-1; DNA: TGCGCCAGCAGCCCATCCAGGACAGACTATGGCTACACCTTC; CDR3: CASSPSRTDYGYTF
D: .; J: TRBJ2-7; size: .; V: TRBV6-5; DNA: TGTGCCAGCAGTACCGGACTGGTAGGGACCTACGAGCAGTACTTC; CDR3: CASSTGLVGTYEQYF
D: .; J: TRBJ2-7; size: .; V: TRBV10-3; DNA: TGTGCCATCCGCCTGTCGGGCACCGCCTACGAGCAGTACTTC; CDR3: CAIRLSGTAYEQYF
D: .; J: TRBJ2-2; size: .; V: TRBV7-9; DNA: TGTGCCAGCAGCCCAACAGGGGGGGACACCGGGGAGCTGTTTTTT; CDR3: CASSPTGGDTGELFF
D: TRBD1; J: TRBJ1-5; size: few; V: TRBV6-6; DNA: TGTGCCAGCAGCCCACAGGGGGGTCAGCCCCAGCATTTT; CDR3: CASSPQGGQPQHF
D: .; J: TRBJ1-4; size: .; V: TRBV10-3; DNA: TGTGCCAGCAGCCCCAGTGTGACTAATGAAAAACTGTTTTTT; CDR3: CASSPSVTNEKLFF
D: TRBD2; J: TRBJ2-3; size: .; V: TRBV9; DNA: TGTGCCAGCAGCGTGACTAGCGGGACTGTGGGGTCAGATACGCAGTATTTT; CDR3: CASSVTSGTVGSDTQYF
D: .; J: TRBJ1-3; size: once; V: TRBV6-6; DNA: TGTGCCAGCAGTTGGGAGGGCCCATCTGGAAACACCATATATTTT; CDR3: CASSWEGPSGNTIYF
D: .; J: TRBJ2-7; size: .; V: TRBV28; DNA: TGTGCCAGCAGTTTACCGTTCCCGGACGAGCAGTACTTC; CDR3: CASSLPFPDEQYF
D: .; J: TRBJ2-7; size: once; V: TRBV2; DNA: TGTGCCAGCAGTGAGGGGGCAGGGGATTATTACGAGCAGTACTTC; CDR3: CASSEGAGDYYEQYF
D: TRBD2; J: TRBJ2-7; size: .; V: TRBV5-1; DNA: TGCGCCAGCAGCTTGGTCGGGGGAGGGCCGTACGAGCAGTACTTC; CDR3: CASSLVGGGPYEQYF
D: .; J: TRBJ1-4; size: .; V: TRBV7-9; DNA: TGTGCCAGCAGCTTAGACTCTCTGTACCCTGAAAAACTGTTTTTT; CDR3: CASSLDSLYPEKLFF
D: .; J: TRBJ1-2; size: .; V: TRBV6-1; DNA: TGTGCCAGCAGTACGGAGTTGACTCTAAGAGGCTACACCTTC; CDR3: CASSTELTLRGYTF
D: .; J: TRBJ1-5; size: .; V: TRBV29-1; DNA: TGCAGCGTCGCAGTGGCCCAAGGTCAGCCCCAGCATTTT; CDR3: CSVAVAQGQPQHF